This T cell receptor beta chain appears in the sequencing data of a study of shared clonotypes between healthy human individuals (dated by TCRdb to 2019 to 2021). At the level of the whole study: Three men and two women, aged 18 to 49 years, made up the cohort. Per donor, leukapheresis produced somewhere between about 0.85 and 9.5 billion PBMCs. Different laboratories and diverse techniques were used to prepare libraries and sequence TCR repertoires, to increase sequencing depth and limit assay-specific biases. To estimate repertoire size and how much clonotypes are shared between individuals, the study performed deep sequencing of blood TCR repertoires from a handful of healthy adults. Per donor, three plates each were used for CD4 naive and CD4 memory, two for CD8 naive, and one for CD8 memory. The paper's findings and limits, for the study overall: Incomplete sequencing was indicated by rarefaction of sorted-subset datasets, despite the large sequencing depth. Sharing across several donors was observed for approximately 4.6% of naive CD4, over 3% of naive CD8, around 2.5% of memory CD4, and roughly 0.4% of memory CD8 clonotypes. Estimated clonotype richness was generally larger for naive than for memory subsets. Sampling was limited to blood, and TCR repertoires in tissue likely differ from TCR repertoires in blood. Pairwise subsampling indicated that sequencing depth was expected to affect the degree of clonotype sharing among donors. Compared with non-shared clonotypes, the clonotypes found in all four sorted-subset donors had higher generation probabilities. Because the study included a small number of donors, the genetic and exposure-history diversity represented was limited.

Donors were healthy HIV-negative adults with no recently reported acute infections or vaccinations. Every donor was a Caucasian adult living in Nashville, Tennessee, USA. CD4+ T cells were enriched by magnetic negative selection, after which naive cells were positively selected on CD45RA and the negative fraction was taken as the memory subset. Blood was collected by leukapheresis, and PBMCs were isolated by Ficoll-Histopaque density gradient centrifugation and then cryopreserved in liquid nitrogen vapor phase. Analytical flow cytometry was used to check the purity and quantity of each magnetically sorted T cell population. From each sorted fraction, genomic DNA was isolated and quantified by UV absorbance on a Nanodrop 2000c. Using the deep immunoSEQ assay, multiplex PCR amplified TCR CDR3 regions from genomic DNA. For each cell subset, the extracted genomic DNA was distributed evenly across all wells of several immunoSEQ 96-well plates, and each plate served as one replicate. For sorted subsets, roughly 190 ng of genomic DNA, equivalent to some 30,000 T cell genomes, went into each replicate PCR. The purified libraries were quantified using a Qubit 3.0 fluorometer, sized with a Bioanalyzer 2100, and then quantified again using the KAPA Library Quantification kit. A separate single-read 150-cycle Illumina NextSeq 550 flow cell was used to sequence each immunoSEQ 96-well plate. In the source study's methods: Because only junctional sequences without quality scores were contained in the immunoSEQ output, filtering matching that applied to full-length reads could not be performed. To assign V/J genes and CDR3, sequences were annotated against IMGT germline references using PyIR, a Python wrapper for IgBLAST v1.9. Reads were removed for weak V/J assignments (E-value above 1e-6), missing CDR3, stop codons, out-of-frame junctions, or ambiguous translated residues. V3J clonotypes were defined as sequences sharing the same inferred V gene, J gene, and CDR3 amino acid sequence. Percentage overlap between repertoires was computed as shared unique clonotypes divided by the size of the smaller repertoire. Richness of each repertoire was evaluated using RTK rarefaction, the Chao1 estimator, and Recon v2.1 estimates of unobserved clonotypes. Generation probabilities were computed with OLGA for all TCRbeta clonotypes obtained by the gDNA method from a handful of donors. TCRdb stores this immuneACCESS table with in-frame sequences only. Part of the clones is absent; in the studies checked, under half of the shortfall reflects unresolved V genes, and no reason is known for the rest. That table is the source of V, J and clone size, and D and trimming were worked out from the DNA. The sample includes 600,000 to 800,000 clones, with roughly two thirds observed a single time. Of the sample, about 1.7% falls within the top ten clones.

Details on this clone: The antigen it binds to is not known. Base qualities are not provided; no much larger clone lies one nucleotide away.

The germline V gene gives CDR1 as SGDLS and CDR2 as YYNGEE. Unmatched junction bases come to 10, with V trimmed by 4 bases and J by 4 bases. The CDR3 spans 17 residues, from the cysteine through the phenylalanine. Left in the record is the CDR3 DNA by itself, 51 bases read in frame from the first base. The chain joins TRBV9 to TRBJ2-2, with 10 central nucleotides matching TRBD2. The sequenced sample was memory CD4+ T cells sorted from blood. The sample's cell subset or site label is to be understood as: CD45RA-negative fraction. The receptor comes from a woman aged 30 to 39 in good health. At the DNA level, the sequence is TGTGCCAGCAGCCCCGGAATAGCGGGAGGCTTCACCGGGGAGCTGTTTTTT. It translates as CASSPGIAGGFTGELFF. Outside the CDR3, residues come from the reference TRBV9 and TRBJ2-2 proteins, so the full variable domain is: DSGVTQTPKHLITATGQRVTLRCSPRSGDLSVYWYQQSLDQGLQFLIQYYNGEERAKGNILERFSAQQFPDLHSELNLSSLELGDSALYFCASSPGIAGGFTGELFFGEGSRLTVL.